This TCR beta chain emerged from a study of control samples from healthy donors and cancer patients. Trimming left V 4 bases short and J 6 bases short, with 10 bases between. The CDR3 consists of 13 residues. In germline, CDR1 is SGHTA, CDR2 FQGNSA. This table comes from immunoSEQ multiplex PCR, and its TCRdb copy is limited to in-frame clones, with some not included. The table shows fewer than 200,000 clones, with around nine tenths occurring only once. This sequence originates from a man between 25 and 39 years old in good health. Sequenced sample: blood. This chain uses TRBV7-2 with TRBJ2-1; no definite D call. In nucleotides, the CDR3 is TGTGCCAGCAGCTCCGAGCGTGGCAATGAGCAGTTCTTC. Translated, it gives CASSSERGNEQFF.